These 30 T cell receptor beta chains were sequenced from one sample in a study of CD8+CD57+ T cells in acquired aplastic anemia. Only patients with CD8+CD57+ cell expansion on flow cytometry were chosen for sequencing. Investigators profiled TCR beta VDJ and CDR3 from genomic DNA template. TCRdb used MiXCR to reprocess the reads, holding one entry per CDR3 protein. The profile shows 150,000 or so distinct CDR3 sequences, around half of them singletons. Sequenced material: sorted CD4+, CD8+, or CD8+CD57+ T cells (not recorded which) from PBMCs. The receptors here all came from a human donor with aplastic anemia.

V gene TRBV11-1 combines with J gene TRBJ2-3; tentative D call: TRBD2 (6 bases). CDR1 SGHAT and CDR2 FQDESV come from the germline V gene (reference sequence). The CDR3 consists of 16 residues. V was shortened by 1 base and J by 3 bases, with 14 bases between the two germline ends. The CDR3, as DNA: TGTGCCAGCAGCTTAGTATTGGTCGGGAGTACAGATACGCAGTATTTT. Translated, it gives CASSLVLVGSTDTQYF.

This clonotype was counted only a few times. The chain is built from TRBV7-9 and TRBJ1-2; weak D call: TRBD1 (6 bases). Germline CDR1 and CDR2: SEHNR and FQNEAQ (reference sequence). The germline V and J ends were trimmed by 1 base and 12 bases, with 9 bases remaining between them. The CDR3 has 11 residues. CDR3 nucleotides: TGTGCCAGCAGCTTAGGGGGGGGCAACACCTTC. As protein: CASSLGGGNTF.

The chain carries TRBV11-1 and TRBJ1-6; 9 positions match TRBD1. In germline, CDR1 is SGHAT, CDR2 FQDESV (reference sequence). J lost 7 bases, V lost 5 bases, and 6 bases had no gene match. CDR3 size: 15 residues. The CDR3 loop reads CASSPRGQGNSPLHF. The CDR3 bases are TGTGCCAGCAGCCCGAGGGGACAGGGAAATTCACCCCTCCACTTT.

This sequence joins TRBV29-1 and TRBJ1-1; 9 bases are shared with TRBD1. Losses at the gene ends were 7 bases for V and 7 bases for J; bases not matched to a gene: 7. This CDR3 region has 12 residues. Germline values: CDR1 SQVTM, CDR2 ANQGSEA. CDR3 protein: CSGNRGLIEAFF. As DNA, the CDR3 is TGCAGCGGAAACAGGGGGCTTATTGAAGCTTTCTTT.

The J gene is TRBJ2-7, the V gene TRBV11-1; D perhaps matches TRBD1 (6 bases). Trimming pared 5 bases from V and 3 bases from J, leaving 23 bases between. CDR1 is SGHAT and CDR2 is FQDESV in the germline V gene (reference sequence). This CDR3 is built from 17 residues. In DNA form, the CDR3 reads TGTGCCAGCAGCGCGGACAGTTGGGGCGGGTTAGTCTACGAGCAGTACTTC. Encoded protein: CASSADSWGGLVYEQYF.

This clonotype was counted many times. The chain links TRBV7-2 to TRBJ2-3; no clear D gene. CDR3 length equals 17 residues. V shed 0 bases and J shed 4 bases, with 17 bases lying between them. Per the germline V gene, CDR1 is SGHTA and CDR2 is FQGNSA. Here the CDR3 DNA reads TGTGCCAGCAGCTTAGCGCGTTCAGCCTGGGGTTCAGATACGCAGTATTTT. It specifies CASSLARSAWGSDTQYF.

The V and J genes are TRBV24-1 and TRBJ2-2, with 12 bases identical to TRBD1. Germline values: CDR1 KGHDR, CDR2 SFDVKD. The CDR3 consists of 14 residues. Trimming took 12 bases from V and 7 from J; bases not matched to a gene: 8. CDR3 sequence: CASGTGGYNGELFF. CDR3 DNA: TGTGCCTCCGGGACAGGGGGCTATAACGGGGAGCTGTTTTTT.

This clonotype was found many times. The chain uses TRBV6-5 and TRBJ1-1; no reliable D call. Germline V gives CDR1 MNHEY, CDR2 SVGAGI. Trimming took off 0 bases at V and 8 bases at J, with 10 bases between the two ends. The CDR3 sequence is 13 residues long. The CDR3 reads CASSYSPLGEAFF. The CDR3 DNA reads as TGTGCCAGCAGTTACTCCCCCCTGGGGGAAGCTTTCTTT.

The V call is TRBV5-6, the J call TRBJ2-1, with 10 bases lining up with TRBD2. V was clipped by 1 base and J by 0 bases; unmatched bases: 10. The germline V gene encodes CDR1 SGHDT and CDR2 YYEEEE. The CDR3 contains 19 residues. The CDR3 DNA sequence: TGTGCCAGCAGCTTGCTCGCTAGCGGGGGTCAAAGCTCCTACAATGAGCAGTTCTTC. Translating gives CASSLLASGGQSSYNEQFF. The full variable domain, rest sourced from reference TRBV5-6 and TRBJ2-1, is DAGVTQSPTHLIKTRGQQVTLRCSPKSGHDTVSWYQQALGQGPQFIFQYYEEEERQRGNFPDRFSGHQFPNYSSELNVNALLLGDSALYLCASSLLASGGQSSYNEQFFGPGTRLTVL.

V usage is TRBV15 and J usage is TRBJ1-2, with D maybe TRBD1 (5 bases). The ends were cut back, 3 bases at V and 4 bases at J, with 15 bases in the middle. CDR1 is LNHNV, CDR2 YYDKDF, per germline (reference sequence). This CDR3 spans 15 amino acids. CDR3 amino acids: CATSSPGQNVYGYTF. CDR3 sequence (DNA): TGTGCCACCAGCAGCCCCGGACAAAATGTCTATGGCTACACCTTC.

The CDR3 spells CATSDPSLAGGHQDTQYF. The CDR3 nucleotides are TGTGCCACCAGTGATCCCTCACTAGCGGGGGGGCACCAAGATACGCAGTATTTT. The gene calls are TRBV24-1 and TRBJ2-3; TRBD2 agrees at 13 bases. The CDR3 has 18 residues. The germline gives CDR1 KGHDR, CDR2 SFDVKD. The V gene end was trimmed by 3 bases and the J gene end by 5 bases; junction bases not matched to a gene: 10.

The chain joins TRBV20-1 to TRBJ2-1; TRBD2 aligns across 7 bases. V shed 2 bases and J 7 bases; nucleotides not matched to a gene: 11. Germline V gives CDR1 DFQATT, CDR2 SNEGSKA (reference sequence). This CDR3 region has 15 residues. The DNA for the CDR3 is TGCAGTGCTAGAAAGGGGCGGGAGTCGGGGAATGAGCAGTTCTTC. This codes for CSARKGRESGNEQFF.

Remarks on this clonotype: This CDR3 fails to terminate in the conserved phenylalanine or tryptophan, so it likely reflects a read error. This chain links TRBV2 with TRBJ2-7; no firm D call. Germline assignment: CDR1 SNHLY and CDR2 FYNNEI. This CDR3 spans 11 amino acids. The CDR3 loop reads CASSVDYEQYS. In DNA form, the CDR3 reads TGCGCCAGCAGTGTAGATTACGAGCAGTACTCC.

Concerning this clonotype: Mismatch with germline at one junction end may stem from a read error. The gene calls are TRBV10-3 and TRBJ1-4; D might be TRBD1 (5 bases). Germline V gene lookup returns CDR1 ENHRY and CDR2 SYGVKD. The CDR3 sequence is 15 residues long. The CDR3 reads CASSESRGQGEKLFF. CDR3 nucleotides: TGTGCCAGCAGTGAGTCAAGGGGCCAAGGGGAAAAACTGTTTTTT.

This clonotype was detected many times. CDR3 residues: CASSPAGVQGTYTF. DNA for the CDR3: TGTGCCAGCAGCCCCGCGGGTGTACAGGGAACCTACACCTTC. This rearrangement joins TRBV7-7 to TRBJ1-2; a weak D match, TRBD1 (6 bases). Between the trimmed V and J ends, which lost 5 bases and 10 bases, there was a span of 20 bases. The germline V gene encodes CDR1 SSHAT and CDR2 FNYEAQ (reference sequence). CDR3 size: 14 residues.

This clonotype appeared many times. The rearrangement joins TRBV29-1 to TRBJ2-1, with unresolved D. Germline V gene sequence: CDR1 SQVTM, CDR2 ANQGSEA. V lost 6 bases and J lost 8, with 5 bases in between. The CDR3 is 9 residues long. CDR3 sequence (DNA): TGCAGCGTAGGATATGAGCAGTTCTTC. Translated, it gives CSVGYEQFF.

The CDR3 nucleotides read TGCGCCAGCAGTGCCACAGGGGGCGACGAGCAGTACTTC. This encodes CASSATGGDEQYF. The chain recombines TRBV10-2 with TRBJ2-7, with 9 bases fitting TRBD1. CDR3 length: 13 residues. Germline lookup yields CDR1 WSHSY and CDR2 SAAADI. With V trimmed by 4 bases and J by 5 bases, 3 bases remained unmatched.

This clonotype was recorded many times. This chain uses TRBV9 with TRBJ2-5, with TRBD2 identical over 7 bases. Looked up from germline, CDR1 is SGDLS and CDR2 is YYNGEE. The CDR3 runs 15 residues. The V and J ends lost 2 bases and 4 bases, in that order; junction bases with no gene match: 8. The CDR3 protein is CASSVGGGEGETQYF. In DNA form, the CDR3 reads TGTGCCAGCAGCGTTGGTGGCGGGGAGGGAGAGACCCAGTACTTC.

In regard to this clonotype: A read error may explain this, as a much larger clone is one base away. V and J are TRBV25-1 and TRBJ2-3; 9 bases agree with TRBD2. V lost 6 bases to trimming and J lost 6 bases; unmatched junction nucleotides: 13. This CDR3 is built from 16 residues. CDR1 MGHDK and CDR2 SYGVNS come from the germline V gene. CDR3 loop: CASRSGAGGPGDTQYF. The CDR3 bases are TGTGCCAGCAGATCCGGGGCGGGGGGGCCAGGGGATACGCAGTATTTT.

This CDR3 is CASSLSRRYEQYF. CDR3 in DNA: TGTGCCAGCAGCTTATCAAGGCGGTACGAGCAGTACTTC. The J gene is TRBJ2-7, the V gene TRBV7-2; D remains unclear. V was shortened by 2 bases and J by 4 bases, with 9 bases between the two germline ends. Germline CDR1 SGHTA, CDR2 FQGNSA. CDR3 length equals 13 residues.

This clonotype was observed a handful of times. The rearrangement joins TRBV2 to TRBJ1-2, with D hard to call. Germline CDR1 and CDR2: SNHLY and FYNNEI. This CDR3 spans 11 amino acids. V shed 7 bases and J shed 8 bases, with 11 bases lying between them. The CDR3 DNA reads TGTGCCAGCATCAACGAACCGGGCTACACCTTC. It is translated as CASINEPGYTF.

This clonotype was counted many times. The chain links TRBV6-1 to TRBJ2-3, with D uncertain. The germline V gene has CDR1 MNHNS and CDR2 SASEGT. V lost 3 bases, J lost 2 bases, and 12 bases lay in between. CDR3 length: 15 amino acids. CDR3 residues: CASSETPTYTDTQYF. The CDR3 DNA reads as TGTGCCAGCAGTGAGACTCCGACCTACACAGATACGCAGTATTTT.

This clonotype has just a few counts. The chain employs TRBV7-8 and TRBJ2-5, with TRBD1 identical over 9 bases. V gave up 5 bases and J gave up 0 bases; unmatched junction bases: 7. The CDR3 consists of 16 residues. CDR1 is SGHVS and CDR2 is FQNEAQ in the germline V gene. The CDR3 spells CASSTRTGVYQETQYF. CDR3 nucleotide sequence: TGTGCCAGCAGCACACGGACAGGGGTTTACCAAGAGACCCAGTACTTC.

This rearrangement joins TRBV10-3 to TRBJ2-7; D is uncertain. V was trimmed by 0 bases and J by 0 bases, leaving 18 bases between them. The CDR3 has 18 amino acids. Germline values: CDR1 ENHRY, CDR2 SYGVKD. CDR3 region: CAISESSLGAPSSYEQYF. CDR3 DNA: TGTGCCATCAGTGAGTCGTCTCTAGGTGCGCCGAGCTCCTACGAGCAGTACTTC.

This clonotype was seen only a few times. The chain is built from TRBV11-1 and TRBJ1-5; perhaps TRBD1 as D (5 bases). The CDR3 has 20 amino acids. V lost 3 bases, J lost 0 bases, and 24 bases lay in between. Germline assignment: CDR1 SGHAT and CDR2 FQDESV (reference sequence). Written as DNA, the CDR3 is TGTGCCAGCAGCTTCAGGATTTGGGGCCCGGGTTGGAATAGCAATCAGCCCCAGCATTTT. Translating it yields CASSFRIWGPGWNSNQPQHF.

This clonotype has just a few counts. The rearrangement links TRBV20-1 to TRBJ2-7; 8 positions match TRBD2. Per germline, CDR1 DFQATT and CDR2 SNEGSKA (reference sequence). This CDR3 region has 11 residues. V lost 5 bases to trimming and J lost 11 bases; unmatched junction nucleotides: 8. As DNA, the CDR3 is TGCAGTGCTTCCCCCGGGAGGGGAGAGTACTTC. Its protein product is CSASPGRGEYF.

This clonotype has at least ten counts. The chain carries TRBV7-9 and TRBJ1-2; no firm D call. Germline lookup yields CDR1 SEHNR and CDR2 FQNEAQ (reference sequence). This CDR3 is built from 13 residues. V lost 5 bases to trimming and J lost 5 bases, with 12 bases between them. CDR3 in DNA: TGTGCCAGCAGCACCCCACCGGGTTATGGCTACACCTTC. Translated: CASSTPPGYGYTF.

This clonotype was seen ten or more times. The CDR3 loop is CASSETGGRQPQHF. CDR3 nucleotide sequence: TGTGCCAGCAGTGAGACAGGGGGCCGACAGCCCCAGCATTTT. The chain uses TRBV6-1 and TRBJ1-5, with TRBD1 matching over 10 bases. Trimming at V came to 3 bases and at J to 7 bases, leaving 3 bases not matched to a gene. Per the germline V gene, CDR1 is MNHNS and CDR2 is SASEGT. The length of the CDR3 is 14 residues.

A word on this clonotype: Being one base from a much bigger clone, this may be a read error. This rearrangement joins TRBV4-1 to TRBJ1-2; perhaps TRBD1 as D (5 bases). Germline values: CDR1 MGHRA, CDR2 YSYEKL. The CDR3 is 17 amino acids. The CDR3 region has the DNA TGCGCCTGCAGCCAAGATCTAATGGGGGTGCTAACTAATGGCTACACCTTC. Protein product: CACSQDLMGVLTNGYTF.

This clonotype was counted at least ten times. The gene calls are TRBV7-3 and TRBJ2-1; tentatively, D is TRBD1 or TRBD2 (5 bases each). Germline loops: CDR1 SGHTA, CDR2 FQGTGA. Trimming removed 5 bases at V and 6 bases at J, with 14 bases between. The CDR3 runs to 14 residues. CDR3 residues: CASSLSGTLNEQFF. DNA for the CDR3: TGTGCCAGCAGCCTCTCCGGGACCCTCAATGAGCAGTTCTTC.